A single sample is the source of the 32 T cell receptor beta chains below, sequenced in a study of T cell clones after liver transplantation. TCRdb keeps only in-frame clones here, not all; method: immunoSEQ multiplex PCR. In the table there are more than 65,000 clones, about 80% of which are singletons. The sequences come from CD4+ T cells from blood, collected 12 months after liver transplant. The source of these receptors is a human patient who received a liver transplant. Part of the T cells may come from the graft donor.

The V call is TRBV29-1, the J call TRBJ2-3, with 9 nucleotides matching TRBD1. CDR3 length equals 15 residues. Trimming cost V 6 bases and J 3 bases; bases outside gene matches: 10. The germline V gene encodes CDR1 SQVTM and CDR2 ANQGSEA. CDR3 region: CSVPPGTGKTDTQYF. CDR3 in DNA: TGCAGCGTGCCCCCCGGGACAGGGAAGACAGATACGCAGTATTTT.

V usage is TRBV4-1 and J usage is TRBJ2-7; 10 nucleotides line up with TRBD2. This CDR3 spans 18 amino acids. Germline trimming cut 0 bases from V and 0 bases from J; bases unmatched to any gene: 8. Germline assignment: CDR1 MGHRA and CDR2 YSYEKL. CDR3 nucleotides: TGCGCCAGCAGCCAAGATCCTGGACTAGCGGATATCTCCTACGAGCAGTACTTC. Protein: CASSQDPGLADISYEQYF.

The chain has TRBV29-1 and TRBJ1-1; D is unresolved. From germline, CDR1 is SQVTM and CDR2 ANQGSEA. The CDR3 extends over 13 amino acids. Trimming took 3 bases from V and 0 from J, leaving 8 bases between them. Written as DNA, the CDR3 is TGCAGCGTTGACAGGATCATGAACACTGAAGCTTTCTTT. This translates into CSVDRIMNTEAFF.

The V gene is TRBV5-1, the J gene TRBJ2-1, with 8 bases aligning to TRBD1. The CDR3 is 16 residues long. Germline lookup yields CDR1 SGHRS and CDR2 YFSETQ. With V trimmed by 0 bases and J by 7 bases, 9 bases remained unmatched. CDR3 residues: CASSLALGQGQNEQFF. The CDR3 DNA reads TGCGCCAGCAGCTTGGCCCTCGGACAGGGACAGAATGAGCAGTTCTTC.

The chain carries TRBV27 and TRBJ1-1; no reliable D call. With 6 bases removed from V and 0 bases from J, the gap between germline ends came to 2 bases. Germline V gene sequence: CDR1 MNHEY, CDR2 SMNVEV (reference sequence). The CDR3 runs to 11 residues. The CDR3 protein is CASRVNTEAFF. The CDR3, as DNA: TGTGCCAGCAGGGTGAACACTGAAGCTTTCTTT.

V is TRBV2 and J is TRBJ2-3; D not resolved. The ends were cut back, 6 bases at V and 7 bases at J, with 17 bases in the middle. Germline V gene sequence: CDR1 SNHLY, CDR2 FYNNEI. The CDR3 contains 14 residues. CDR3 nucleotide sequence: TGTGCCAGCAGACTCCGGCCGGCTAGTAATACGCAGTATTTT. Its protein is CASRLRPASNTQYF. Filled out from reference TRBV2 and TRBJ2-3, the complete variable domain reads EPEVTQTPSHQVTQMGQEVILRCVPISNHLYFYWYRQILGQKVEFLVSFYNNEISEKSEIFDDQFSVERPDGSNFTLKIRSTKLEDSAMYFCASRLRPASNTQYFGPGTRLTVL.

The chain is built from TRBV5-1 and TRBJ1-2; D is ambiguous. Trimming removed 6 bases from V and 3 bases from J, with 15 bases in between. The V gene's germline CDR1 is SGHRS and CDR2 YFSETQ. The CDR3 has 14 amino acids. The CDR3 protein is CASNGGALDYGYTF. As DNA, the CDR3 is TGCGCCAGCAACGGAGGAGCATTGGACTATGGCTACACCTTC.

This clone was seen only once. The V gene is TRBV19, the J gene TRBJ1-2; 9 bases match TRBD1. The germline V gene encodes CDR1 LNHDA and CDR2 SQIVND (reference sequence). This CDR3 has 20 amino acids. The ends lost 2 bases at V and 2 bases at J; junction bases unmatched: 18. CDR3 sequence (DNA): TGTGCCAGTAGTATATATCTCGGTGGACAGGGGTTGAAAGGAAACTATGGCTACACCTTC. It codes for CASSIYLGGQGLKGNYGYTF.

The V and J genes are TRBV29-1 and TRBJ2-5; 7 positions match TRBD2. CDR1 is SQVTM, CDR2 ANQGSEA, per germline. The J segment lost 7 bases and the V segment lost 7 bases, leaving 15 bases of the junction unmatched. This CDR3 has 14 amino acids. This CDR3 is CSAQQGHPGGTQYF. CDR3 nucleotides: TGCAGCGCCCAGCAGGGTCACCCGGGGGGGACCCAGTACTTC.

For this clone: This sample also contains other DNA sequences that code for the same CDR3. The chain couples TRBV5-1 to TRBJ2-3, with D unresolved. The germline V and J ends were trimmed by 0 bases and 6 bases, with 2 bases remaining between them. The CDR3 covers 11 residues. CDR1 SGHRS and CDR2 YFSETQ come from the germline V gene. The CDR3 DNA reads as TGCGCCAGCAGCTTGGAGGATACGCAGTATTTT. This sequence encodes CASSLEDTQYF.

This sequence joins TRBV2 and TRBJ2-5; D gene ambiguous. The CDR3 loop spans 13 amino acids. Trimming cost V 4 bases and J 13 bases, with 19 bases left between them. Germline V gives CDR1 SNHLY, CDR2 FYNNEI. The CDR3 sequence: CASSGARSSHPYF. The DNA of the CDR3 is TGTGCCAGCAGTGGGGCGCGGTCTAGTCATCCGTACTTC.

The J gene is TRBJ1-1, the V gene TRBV19, with 8 bases fitting TRBD1. V lost 3 bases and J lost 6; bases outside the gene matches: 0. The CDR3 spans 12 residues. From germline, CDR1 is LNHDA and CDR2 SQIVND (reference sequence). The CDR3 is CASSMTGAEAFF. CDR3 sequence (DNA): TGTGCCAGTAGTATGACAGGGGCTGAAGCTTTCTTT.

CDR3 sequence (DNA): TGTGCCAGCAGTTACCCCCCAGGCGGGTTGGGGCAGCCCCAGCATTTT. Its translation: CASSYPPGGLGQPQHF. This chain connects TRBV6-6 to TRBJ1-5; no clear D gene. Looked up from germline, CDR1 is MNHNY and CDR2 is SVGAGI (reference sequence). CDR3 length: 16 amino acids. The V end lost 2 bases, the J end lost 7 bases, and 18 bases lay between the germline ends.

The rearrangement links TRBV5-1 to TRBJ1-3, with D perhaps TRBD1 (5 bases). The CDR3 runs 16 residues. The germline CDR1 and CDR2 sequences are SGHRS and YFSETQ. V lost 4 bases to trimming and J lost 4 bases, with 18 bases between them. DNA for the CDR3: TGCGCCAGCAGCCTGGCCGGGACGGTGGGGGGAAACACCATATATTTT. Amino acid sequence: CASSLAGTVGGNTIYF.

The genes are TRBV28 and TRBJ1-1; D is uncertain. Trimming stripped 5 bases from V and 7 bases from J, with 11 bases between. Germline V lookup: CDR1 MDHEN, CDR2 SYDVKM. CDR3 length: 12 amino acids. Written as DNA, the CDR3 is TGTGCCAGCAGTCCAATACGGCTTGAAGCTTTCTTT. Its protein product is CASSPIRLEAFF.

V is TRBV7-3 and J is TRBJ2-2, with a possible D match to TRBD1 (5 bases). V was shortened by 0 bases and J by 5 bases, with 16 bases between the two germline ends. CDR1 and CDR2 (germline): SGHTA, FQGTGA. The CDR3 has 17 amino acids. CDR3: CASSLTGQGGFTGELFF. The DNA for the CDR3 is TGTGCCAGCAGCTTAACGGGGCAGGGTGGCTTTACCGGGGAGCTGTTTTTT.

This clone was recorded a few times. This chain joins TRBV18 and TRBJ1-1; no definite D call. The V end was cut by 6 bases, the J end by 1 base, with 9 bases between. Germline-derived CDR1 and CDR2 are KGHSH and LQKENI. The CDR3 loop spans 13 amino acids. CDR3 amino acids: CASSKQTNTEAFF. Here the CDR3 DNA reads TGTGCCAGCTCTAAACAGACGAACACTGAAGCTTTCTTT. The whole variable domain, remainder taken from reference TRBV18 and TRBJ1-1, is NAGVMQNPRHLVRRRGQEARLRCSPMKGHSHVYWYRQLPEEGLKFMVYLQKENIIDESGMPKERFSAEFPKEGPSILRIQQVVRGDSAAYFCASSKQTNTEAFFGQGTRLTVV.

This clone was detected only once. This sequence joins TRBV2 and TRBJ2-2; D remains unclear. The germline gives CDR1 SNHLY, CDR2 FYNNEI. The V end lost 6 bases, the J end lost 3 bases, and 5 bases lay between the germline ends. The CDR3 loop spans 12 amino acids. CDR3 protein: CASSWDTGELFF. In DNA, the CDR3 is TGTGCCAGCAGCTGGGACACCGGGGAGCTGTTTTTT.

This rearrangement joins TRBV5-1 to TRBJ2-7; 8 nucleotides match TRBD1. This CDR3 region has 15 residues. With 3 bases clipped from V and 1 base from J, the junction kept 6 bases outside the gene matches. Germline V CDR1 and CDR2: SGHRS, YFSETQ. The CDR3 sequence: CASSSGGLTSYEQYF. CDR3 DNA: TGCGCCAGCAGCTCAGGGGGCTTGACTTCCTACGAGCAGTACTTC. Full variable domain (outside the CDR3, taken from reference TRBV5-1 and TRBJ2-7): KAGVTQTPRYLIKTRGQQVTLSCSPISGHRSVSWYQQTPGQGLQFLFEYFSETQRNKGNFPGRFSGRQFSNSRSEMNVSTLELGDSALYLCASSSGGLTSYEQYFGPGTRLTVT.

The chain employs TRBV19 and TRBJ2-4, with D maybe TRBD1 (6 bases). The V gene's germline CDR1 is LNHDA and CDR2 SQIVND (reference sequence). The CDR3 length is 12 residues. V shed 11 bases and J shed 8 bases, with 16 bases lying between them. CDR3 protein: CASRQAGDIQYF. DNA for the CDR3: TGTGCCTCACGACAGGCCGGGGACATTCAGTACTTC.

The rearrangement links TRBV6-4 to TRBJ2-1; TRBD2 agrees at 12 bases. The V segment lost 6 bases and the J segment 6 bases; nucleotides outside the gene matches: 6. The CDR3 length is 15 residues. In germline, CDR1 is MRHNA, CDR2 SNTAGT. The CDR3 here is CASRNLAGGFNEQFF. As DNA, the CDR3 is TGTGCCAGCAGGAACCTAGCGGGAGGGTTCAATGAGCAGTTCTTC.

The chain has TRBV5-1 and TRBJ1-3, with 7 bases identical to TRBD1. Trimming took 4 bases from V and 0 from J; bases not matched to a gene: 10. In germline, CDR1 is SGHRS, CDR2 YFSETQ. The CDR3 sequence is 17 residues long. This CDR3 reads CASSHETGYGSGNTIYF. The CDR3, as DNA: TGCGCCAGCAGCCATGAGACAGGGTACGGCTCTGGAAACACCATATATTTT.

The chain is built from TRBV19 and TRBJ2-2; the D gene is possibly TRBD1 (5 bases). Germline CDR1 is LNHDA and CDR2 is SQIVND (reference sequence). Deletions cut 6 bases from V and 1 base from J, with 18 bases between. The CDR3 loop spans 17 amino acids. The CDR3 nucleotides are TGTGCCAGTAGGGGGCGTGGGGTGCCATGGAACACCGGGGAGCTGTTTTTT. As protein: CASRGRGVPWNTGELFF.

The chain recombines TRBV11-2 with TRBJ2-1; D is possibly TRBD1 or TRBD2 (6 bases each). With 8 bases removed from V and 0 bases from J, the gap between germline ends came to 14 bases. CDR1 and CDR2 (germline): SGHAT, FQNNGV. This CDR3 comprises 15 residues. Here the CDR3 DNA reads TGTGCCAGCGCTAAAGGGGGAGGCTCCTACAATGAGCAGTTCTTC. Translated, it gives CASAKGGGSYNEQFF.

V usage is TRBV28 and J usage is TRBJ2-3; 8 bases align to TRBD2. The CDR3 sequence is 17 residues long. Germline V lookup: CDR1 MDHEN, CDR2 SYDVKM. V trimming: 6 bases; J trimming: 3 bases; junction bases outside the gene matches: 14. CDR3 sequence reads: CASSPLRRAGVTDTQYF. The CDR3 nucleotides read TGTGCCAGCAGCCCCCTAAGGAGAGCGGGAGTTACAGATACGCAGTATTTT.

This chain connects TRBV5-1 to TRBJ2-1; 11 nucleotides align to TRBD2. J lost 9 bases, V lost 4 bases, and 9 bases had no gene match. CDR1 and CDR2 from the germline V gene are SGHRS and YFSETQ. The CDR3 spans 15 residues. The CDR3 here is CASSHSGRGQGEQFF. The CDR3 bases are TGCGCCAGCAGCCATAGCGGGAGGGGGCAGGGTGAGCAGTTCTTC.

This clone was detected a few times. The rearrangement uses TRBV2 and TRBJ1-2, with 8 bases fitting TRBD1. From germline, CDR1 is SNHLY and CDR2 FYNNEI. Unmatched junction bases numbered 12, after V lost 10 bases and J lost 8 bases. This CDR3 spans 13 amino acids. The CDR3 DNA sequence: TGTGCCACTAGAAGTATACAGGGGGGCGGCTACACCTTC. Translating gives CATRSIQGGGYTF.

V is TRBV28 and J is TRBJ1-3; 7 bases are shared with TRBD1. Looked up from germline, CDR1 is MDHEN and CDR2 is SYDVKM. V shed 5 bases and J 4 bases; nucleotides not matched to a gene: 8. This CDR3 contains 15 residues. CDR3 loop: CASSPTGAGGNTIYF. Here the CDR3 DNA reads TGTGCCAGCAGTCCTACAGGGGCGGGAGGAAACACCATATATTTT.

This chain uses TRBV27 with TRBJ2-7, with D maybe TRBD2 (6 bases). CDR1 is MNHEY, CDR2 SMNVEV, per germline (reference sequence). The CDR3 sequence is 15 residues long. Trimming cost V 5 bases and J 0 bases, with 14 bases left between them. The DNA of the CDR3 is TGTGCCAGCAGTCGTGGCGGGATGAGCTCCTACGAGCAGTACTTC. Translation gives CASSRGGMSSYEQYF.

This chain connects TRBV27 to TRBJ1-3; a possible D gene is TRBD1 (5 bases). Germline loops: CDR1 MNHEY, CDR2 SMNVEV (reference sequence). V lost 5 bases, J lost 0 bases, and 8 bases lay in between. This CDR3 has 14 amino acids. The CDR3 here is CASSAGSSGNTIYF. The CDR3 DNA reads as TGTGCCAGCAGTGCAGGGAGCTCTGGAAACACCATATATTTT.

The rearrangement joins TRBV11-2 to TRBJ2-1; 12 bases align to TRBD2. V gave up 5 bases and J gave up 9 bases; unmatched junction bases: 11. In germline, CDR1 is SGHAT, CDR2 FQNNGV. The CDR3 is 16 amino acids. CDR3 DNA: TGTGCCAGCAGCCTACGGACTAGCGGGAACCGGGGTGAGCAGTTCTTC. Translating gives CASSLRTSGNRGEQFF.

This sequence joins TRBV18 and TRBJ2-5; TRBD2 matches 14 bases. The trim removed 2 bases at V and 4 bases at J, leaving 6 bases unmatched. This CDR3 spans 17 amino acids. The germline gives CDR1 KGHSH, CDR2 LQKENI. DNA for the CDR3: TGTGCCAGCTCACCAGGGACTAGCGGGAGCATTCGAGAGACCCAGTACTTC. As protein: CASSPGTSGSIRETQYF.